Reported below is one T cell receptor (beta chain). Its antigen is not identified. There are 12 residues in the CDR3. V was clipped by 3 bases and J by 4 bases, with 8 bases between them. Germline CDR1 SGDLS, CDR2 YYNGEE. The data originate from a study of T-cell memory formation after mild COVID-19. As for the study in general: TCR clustering was largely donor specific. Study-wide results and limits: Mainly CM and EM harbored the contracting CD4+ clones; mainly EMRA harbored the CD8+ ones.

TCRdb recomputed calls from the 5' RACE reads with MiXCR, one row per CDR3 protein. The data show about 58,000 distinct CDR3 sequences, with around a quarter seen just once and more than 40% held by the top ten. The rearrangement links TRBV9 to TRBJ2-7, with D perhaps TRBD1 or TRBD2 (5 bases each). The sample taken for sequencing was PBMCs or a T cell subset sorted from them (not recorded which). The receptor was derived from a man younger than 35 who had mild COVID-19 (a few samples of this study predate the infection). Cell type and time point are not known. The CDR3 spells CASSGEGYEQYF. The DNA for the CDR3 is TGTGCCAGCAGCGGCGAGGGGTACGAGCAGTACTTC.